This T cell receptor (beta chain) emerged from a study of response to subunit inactivated influenza vaccine. Study observations and caveats: T cells newly recruited by each seasonal influenza vaccination are few, the authors suggested.

MiXCR was run by TCRdb on the RT-PCR reads, yielding one entry per CDR3 protein. The sample carries 650,000 to 850,000 distinct CDR3 sequences, approximately 15% recorded once. The CDR3 loop spans 17 amino acids. In regard to this clonotype: The target antigen is unknown.

The receptor was derived from a man aged 45 to 65 who received an inactivated influenza vaccine. The specimen was PBMCs from blood, collected around two weeks before vaccination. This rearrangement joins TRBV21-1 to TRBJ2-3; TRBD1, as called in the table, went unchecked against the DNA. TRBV21-1 is a recognized pseudogene. Here the CDR3 DNA reads TGTGCCAGCAACAAACCGATGCCGAGCCCCGGCACAGATACGCAGTATTTT. Its translation: CASNKPMPSPGTDTQYF.